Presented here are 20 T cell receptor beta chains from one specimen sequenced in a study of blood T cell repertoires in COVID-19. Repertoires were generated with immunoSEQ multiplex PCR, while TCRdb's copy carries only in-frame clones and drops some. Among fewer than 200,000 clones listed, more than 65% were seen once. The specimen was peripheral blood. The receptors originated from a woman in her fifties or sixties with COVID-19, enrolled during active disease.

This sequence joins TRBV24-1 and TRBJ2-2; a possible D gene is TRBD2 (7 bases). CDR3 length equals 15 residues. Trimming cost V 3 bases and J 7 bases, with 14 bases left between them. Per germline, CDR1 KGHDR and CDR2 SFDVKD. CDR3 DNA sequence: TGTGCCACCAGTGATCCCGGGGGGCCCGGCGGGGAGCTGTTTTTT. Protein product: CATSDPGGPGGELFF.

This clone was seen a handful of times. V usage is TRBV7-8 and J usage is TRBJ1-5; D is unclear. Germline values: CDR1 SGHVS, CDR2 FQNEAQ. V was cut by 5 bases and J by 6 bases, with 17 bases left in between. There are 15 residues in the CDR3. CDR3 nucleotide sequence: TGTGCCAGCAGCGTAAATCGCCAGGTCGGTCAGCCCCAGCATTTT. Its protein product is CASSVNRQVGQPQHF.

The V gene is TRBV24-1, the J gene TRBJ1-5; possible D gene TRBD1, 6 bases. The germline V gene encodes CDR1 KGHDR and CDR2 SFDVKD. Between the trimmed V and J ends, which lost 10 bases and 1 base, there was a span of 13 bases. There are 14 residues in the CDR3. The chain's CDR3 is CATAQGESNQPQHF. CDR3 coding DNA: TGTGCCACTGCACAGGGAGAGAGCAATCAGCCCCAGCATTTT.

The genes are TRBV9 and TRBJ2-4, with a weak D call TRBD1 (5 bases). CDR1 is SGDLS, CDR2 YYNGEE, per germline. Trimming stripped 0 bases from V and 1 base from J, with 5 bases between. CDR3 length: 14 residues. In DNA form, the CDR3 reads TGTGCCAGCAGCGTAGGACAGGCCAAAAACATTCAGTACTTC. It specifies CASSVGQAKNIQYF.

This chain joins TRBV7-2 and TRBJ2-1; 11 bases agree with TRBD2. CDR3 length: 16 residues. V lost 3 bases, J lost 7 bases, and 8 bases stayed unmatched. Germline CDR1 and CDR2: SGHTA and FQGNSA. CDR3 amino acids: CASSFLAGGLGNEQFF. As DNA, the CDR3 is TGTGCCAGCAGCTTTCTAGCGGGGGGATTGGGGAATGAGCAGTTCTTC.

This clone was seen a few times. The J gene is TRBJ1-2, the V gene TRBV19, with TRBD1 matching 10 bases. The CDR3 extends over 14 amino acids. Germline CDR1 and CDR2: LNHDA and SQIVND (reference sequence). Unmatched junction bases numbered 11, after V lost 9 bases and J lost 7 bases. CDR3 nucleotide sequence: TGTGCCAGCGGGACCGACAGGGGGCGCGGTGGCTACACCTTC. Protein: CASGTDRGRGGYTF.

CDR3 amino acids: CASSIGRLTGISNQPQHF. The CDR3, as DNA: TGTGCCAGTAGTATCGGCCGACTAACAGGGATCAGCAATCAGCCCCAGCATTTT. The chain joins TRBV19 to TRBJ1-5; tentatively, D is TRBD1 (6 bases). V lost 3 bases and J 1 base, leaving 19 bases between the germline ends. Germline assignment: CDR1 LNHDA and CDR2 SQIVND (reference sequence). The CDR3 runs to 18 residues.

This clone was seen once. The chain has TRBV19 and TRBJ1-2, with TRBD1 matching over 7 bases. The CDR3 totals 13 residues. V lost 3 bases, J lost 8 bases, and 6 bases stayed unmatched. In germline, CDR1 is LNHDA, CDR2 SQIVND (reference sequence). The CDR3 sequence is CASSMQGVGGYTF. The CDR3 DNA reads TGTGCCAGTAGTATGCAGGGGGTCGGCGGCTACACCTTC.

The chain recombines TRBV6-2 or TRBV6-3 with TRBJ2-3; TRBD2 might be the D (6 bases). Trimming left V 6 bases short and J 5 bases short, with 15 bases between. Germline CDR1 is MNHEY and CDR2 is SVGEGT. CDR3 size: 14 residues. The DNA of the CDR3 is TGTGCCAGCAGCCCCGGTTGGGGAGGAGATACGCAGTATTTT. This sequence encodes CASSPGWGGDTQYF.

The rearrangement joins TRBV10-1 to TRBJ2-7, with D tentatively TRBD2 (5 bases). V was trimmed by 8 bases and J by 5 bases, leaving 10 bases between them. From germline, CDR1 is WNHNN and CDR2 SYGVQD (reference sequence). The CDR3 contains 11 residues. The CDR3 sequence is CASPRGNEQYV. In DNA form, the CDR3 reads TGCGCCAGCCCTCGGGGTAACGAGCAGTACGTC.

CDR3: CASSLAPTCGRNCGELFF. The CDR3 region has the DNA TGTGCCAGCAGCTTGGCCCCCACCTGCGGGAGGAATTGCGGGGAGCTGTTTTTT. The chain is built from TRBV5-7 and TRBJ2-2; 8 nucleotides agree with TRBD2. TRBV5-7 is flagged as an ORF with uncertain function. The J segment lost 7 bases and the V segment lost 0 bases, leaving 14 bases of the junction unmatched. The CDR3 is 18 residues long.

As DNA, the CDR3 is TGCGCCAGCAGCTTGCGGCAGCGTCAAGAGACCCAGTACTTC. This sequence encodes CASSLRQRQETQYF. The rearrangement uses TRBV5-1 and TRBJ2-5; the D is unclear. Looked up from germline, CDR1 is SGHRS and CDR2 is YFSETQ. Trimming took off 1 base at V and 2 bases at J, with 9 bases between the two ends. The CDR3 covers 14 residues.

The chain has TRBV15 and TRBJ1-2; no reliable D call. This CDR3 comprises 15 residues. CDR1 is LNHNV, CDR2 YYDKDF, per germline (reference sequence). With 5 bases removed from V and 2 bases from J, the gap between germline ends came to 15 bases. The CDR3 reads CATSGYSGSNYGYTF. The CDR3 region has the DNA TGTGCCACCAGCGGTTACTCGGGATCCAACTATGGCTACACCTTC.

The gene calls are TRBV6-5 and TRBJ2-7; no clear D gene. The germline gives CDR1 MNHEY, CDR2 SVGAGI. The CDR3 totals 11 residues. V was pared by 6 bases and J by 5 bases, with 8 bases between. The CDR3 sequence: CASSVRDEQYF. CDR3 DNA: TGTGCCAGCAGCGTTCGGGACGAGCAGTACTTC.

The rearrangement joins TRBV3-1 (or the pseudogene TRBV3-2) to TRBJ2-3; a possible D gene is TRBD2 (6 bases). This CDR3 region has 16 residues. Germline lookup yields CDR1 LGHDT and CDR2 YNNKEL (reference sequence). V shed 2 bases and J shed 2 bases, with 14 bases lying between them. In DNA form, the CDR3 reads TGTGCCAGCAGCCAATCTAGACTAGATAACACAGATACGCAGTATTTT. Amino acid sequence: CASSQSRLDNTDTQYF.

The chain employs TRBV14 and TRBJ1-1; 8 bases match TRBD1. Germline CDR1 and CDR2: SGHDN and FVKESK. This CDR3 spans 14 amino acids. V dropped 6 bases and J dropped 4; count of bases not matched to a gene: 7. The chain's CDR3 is CASRLQGAITEAFF. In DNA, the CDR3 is TGTGCCAGCAGACTTCAGGGGGCTATCACTGAAGCTTTCTTT. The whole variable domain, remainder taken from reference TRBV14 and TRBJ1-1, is EAGVTQFPSHSVIEKGQTVTLRCDPISGHDNLYWYRRVMGKEIKFLLHFVKESKQDESGMPNNRFLAERTGGTYSTLKVQPAELEDSGVYFCASRLQGAITEAFFGQGTRLTVV.

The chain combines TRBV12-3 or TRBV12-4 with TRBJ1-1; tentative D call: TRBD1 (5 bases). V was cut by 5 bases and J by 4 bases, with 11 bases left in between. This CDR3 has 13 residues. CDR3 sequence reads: CASSQRGGTEAFF. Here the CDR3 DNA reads TGTGCCAGCAGTCAAAGGGGAGGCACTGAAGCTTTCTTT.

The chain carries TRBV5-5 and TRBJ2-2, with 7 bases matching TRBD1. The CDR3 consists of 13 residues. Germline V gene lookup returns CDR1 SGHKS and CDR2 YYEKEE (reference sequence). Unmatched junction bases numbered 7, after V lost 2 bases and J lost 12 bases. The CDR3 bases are TGTGCCAGCAGCTTATCAGACAGGGATAAGCTGTTTTTT. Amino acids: CASSLSDRDKLFF.

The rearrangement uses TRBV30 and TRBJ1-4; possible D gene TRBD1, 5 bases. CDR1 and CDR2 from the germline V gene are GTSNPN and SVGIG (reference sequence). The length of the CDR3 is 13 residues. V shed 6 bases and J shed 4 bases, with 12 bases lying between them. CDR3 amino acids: CACNVGLNEKLFF. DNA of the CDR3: TGTGCCTGCAACGTGGGACTTAATGAAAAACTGTTTTTT.

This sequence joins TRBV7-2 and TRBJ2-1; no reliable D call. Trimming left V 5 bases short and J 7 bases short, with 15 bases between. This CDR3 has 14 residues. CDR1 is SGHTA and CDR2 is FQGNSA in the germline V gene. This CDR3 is CASSAVSSLNEQFF. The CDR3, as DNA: TGTGCCAGCAGCGCCGTTAGTTCATTAAATGAGCAGTTCTTC. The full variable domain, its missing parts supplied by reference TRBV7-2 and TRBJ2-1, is GAGVSQSPSNKVTEKGKDVELRCDPISGHTALYWYRQSLGQGLEFLIYFQGNSAPDKSGLPSDRFSAERTGGSVSTLTIQRTQQEDSAVYLCASSAVSSLNEQFFGPGTRLTVL.